These T cell receptor beta chains were read from a single sample in a study of cytomegalovirus exposure and HLA in healthy donors. TCRdb's copy holds only in-frame clones and misses some; the assay was immunoSEQ multiplex PCR. The table shows fewer than 200,000 clones, with approximately 80% occurring only once. The specimen sequenced was PBMCs. These TCRs come from a woman in her 30s in good health and CMV-seronegative. The CDR3 runs from the conserved cysteine through the conserved F or W. A D gene is named only where the DNA matches it firmly. Clone size, where shown, is once, few, many, or a class for clones that have expanded.

>TRBV2|.|TRBJ1-1|TRBD1
TGTGCCAGCAGGGGGACAGGGATGAACACTGAAGCTTTCTTT
CASRGTGMNTEAFF
>TRBV4-2|.|TRBJ2-7|TRBD2
TGTGCCAGCCAGAAAACTAGCGGGGGGTTCCACGAGCAGTACTTC
CASQKTSGGFHEQYF
>TRBV28|.|TRBJ2-7|.
TGTGCCAGCAGTTTTAGTGCTGGGGCCGAGCAGTACTTC
CASSFSAGAEQYF
>TRBV11-2|.|TRBJ2-1|TRBD2
TGTGCCAGCAGTTCCGGTCTGGGCCTAGCGGTCCACAATGAGCAGTTCTTC
CASSSGLGLAVHNEQFF
>TRBV5-1|few|TRBJ2-5|TRBD2
TGCGCCAGCAGCTTGGGACTAGCGGGAGAAGAGACCCAGTACTTC
CASSLGLAGEETQYF
>TRBV7-9|.|TRBJ2-5|.
TGTTCCAGCAGCTTAGCGCAGGCCCAAGAGACCCAGTACTTC
CSSSLAQAQETQYF
>TRBV7-2|.|TRBJ1-1|.
TGTGCCAGCAGCCCTATTAAAATCCAGGACACTGAAGCTTTCTTT
CASSPIKIQDTEAFF
>TRBV5-1|.|TRBJ2-7|TRBD1
TGCGCCAGCAGCTTGGGTCCTAAGGGACAGGCTCCCTACGAGCAGTACTTC
CASSLGPKGQAPYEQYF
>TRBV9|.|TRBJ2-7|.
TGTGCCAGCAGCGTAGGGGTAGCGTCGATAGACTACGAGCAGTACTTC
CASSVGVASIDYEQYF
>TRBV28|.|TRBJ2-1|TRBD2
TGTGCCAGCAGTTTAAAACTAGCGGGTGTTAGAGAGCAGTTCTTC
CASSLKLAGVREQFF
>TRBV9|.|TRBJ2-7|.
TGTGCCAGCAGCCTTACTTCGGCAGGGGTTTACGAGCAGTACTTC
CASSLTSAGVYEQYF
>TRBV7-9|.|TRBJ2-4|TRBD1
TGTGCCAGCAGCATGCAGGGGGCTGACGAAAACATTCAGTACTTC
CASSMQGADENIQYF
>TRBV30|.|TRBJ1-5|TRBD1
TGTGCCTGGAGTGGGACAGGTGGGGGTCAGCCCCAGCATTTT
CAWSGTGGGQPQHF
>TRBV28|.|TRBJ2-1|.
TGTGCCAGCAGTTCCCACATGAACCAATACAATGAGCAGTTCTTC
CASSSHMNQYNEQFF
>TRBV7-2|.|TRBJ2-7|TRBD2
TGTGCCAGCAGCTTAGGGACTAGCGGATACTACGAGCAGTACTTC
CASSLGTSGYYEQYF
>TRBV30|.|TRBJ2-3|.
TGTGCCTGGAAGAGGTGGGGGCCAGATACGCAGTATTTT
CAWKRWGPDTQYF
>TRBV21-1|few|TRBJ2-7|.
TGTGCCAGCAGCAAAGACCATTGGACAGGGAAAGACAACTACGAGCAGTACTTC
CASSKDHWTGKDNYEQYF
>TRBV27|.|TRBJ2-6|.
TGTGCCAGCAGCCGCGGCAACTCTGGGGCCAACGTCCTGACTTTC
CASSRGNSGANVLTF
>TRBV7-3|once|TRBJ1-2|.
TGTGCCAGCAGCTTAGACGGGGAGGACTATGGCTACACCTTC
CASSLDGEDYGYTF
>TRBV7-8|few|TRBJ1-5|.
TGTGCCAGCAGCTTTAACCCGGGCAGGGATGGTGGGAGCAATCAGCCCCAGCATTTT
CASSFNPGRDGGSNQPQHF
>TRBV4-1|few|TRBJ2-2|TRBD2
TGCGCCAGCAGCCAAGATCTCGGGGGGTACACCGGGGAGCTGTTTTTT
CASSQDLGGYTGELFF
>TRBV4-1|.|TRBJ1-1|TRBD1
TGCGCCAGCAGCCCGCGACAGGGAGGCACTGAAGCTTTCTTT
CASSPRQGGTEAFF
>TRBV6-4|.|TRBJ1-2|.
TGTGCCAGCAGTGACCAAACGGGAGGGAACTATGGCTACACCTTC
CASSDQTGGNYGYTF
>TRBV25-1|few|TRBJ2-1|.
TGTGCCAGCAGTGATGCGAATGAGCAGTTCTTC
CASSDANEQFF
>TRBV6-5|.|TRBJ1-5|.
TGTGCCAGCAGTTACGCGGGTGGCTATAGCAATCAGCCCCAGCATTTT
CASSYAGGYSNQPQHF
>TRBV21-1|few|TRBJ2-2|.
TGTGCCAGCAGCAAAACGCCCCGGGACAGATACACCGGGGAGCTGTTTTTT
CASSKTPRDRYTGELFF
>TRBV19|.|TRBJ1-5|TRBD1
TGTGCCAGTAGTGGGGACAAAAGGACAGGGTTGGTGTTGACTCAGCCCCAGCATTTT
CASSGDKRTGLVLTQPQHF
>TRBV5-1|.|TRBJ2-3|TRBD2
TGCGCCAGCAGCGGGAGGTCTAGCGGGGGAGAATCCGATACGCAGTATTTT
CASSGRSSGGESDTQYF
>TRBV15|few|TRBJ2-7|.
TGTGCCACCAGCAACACCTACGAGCAGTACTTC
CATSNTYEQYF
>TRBV28|.|TRBJ2-7|.
TGTGCCAGCAGTTTTATCGGCTACGAGCAGTACTTC
CASSFIGYEQYF
>TRBV6-5|.|TRBJ2-1|TRBD1
TGTGCCAGCAGTAAGACAGGGTTGAGCAAGTTCTTC
CASSKTGLSKFF
>TRBV7-2|.|TRBJ2-2|.
TGTGCCAGCAGCTACTCCGGGACTCTAAACACCGGGGAGCTGTTTTTT
CASSYSGTLNTGELFF
>TRBV19|.|TRBJ1-1|.
TGTGCCAGTAGTATAGATGGGCGGGGGCCGCTCACTGAAGCTTTCTTT
CASSIDGRGPLTEAFF
>TRBV7-8|.|TRBJ2-7|.
TGTGCCAGCAGCTTCGACAGGCCCCCCTACGAGCAGTACTTC
CASSFDRPPYEQYF
>TRBV5-1|.|TRBJ2-7|TRBD1
TGCGCCAGCAGCTTGGTGGACAGGGAGAACGAGCAGTACTTC
CASSLVDRENEQYF
>TRBV4-3|.|TRBJ1-4|.
TGCGCCAGCAGCCAAGATTACCAGGGAATATATGAAAAACTGTTTTTT
CASSQDYQGIYEKLFF
>TRBV29-1|.|TRBJ1-2|.
TGCAGCGTTGAACGAGACCTTATAGCCTATGGCTACACCTTC
CSVERDLIAYGYTF
>TRBV29-1|.|TRBJ1-5|.
TGCAGCGTTGGGACAGCCAATCAGCCCCAGCATTTT
CSVGTANQPQHF
>TRBV19|.|TRBJ2-2|TRBD2
TGTGCCAGTACCGATTCCGGACTAGCGGGAGAATTGGAGCTGTTTTTT
CASTDSGLAGELELFF
>TRBV7-9|.|TRBJ2-7|.
TGTGCCAGCAGCGATAGAGAAACTAGGAACCCCTACGAGCAGTACTTC
CASSDRETRNPYEQYF